Following are 26 T cell receptor beta chains from one sample sequenced in a study of cytotoxic CD8 clonotypes in ibrutinib-treated CLL. This table comes from immunoSEQ multiplex PCR, and its TCRdb copy is limited to in-frame clones, with some not included. The sample lists 270,000 or so clones, approximately 76% occurring once. The source was PBMCs, collected at disease progression, from a patient treated with ibrutinib. The origin of the receptors is a human donor with chronic lymphocytic leukemia.

The chain employs TRBV6-5 and TRBJ1-5, with D uncertain. The CDR3 loop spans 14 amino acids. Germline lookup yields CDR1 MNHEY and CDR2 SVGAGI. V lost 6 bases, J lost 4 bases, and 13 bases lay in between. CDR3 in amino acids: CASRPAGSNQPQHF. The CDR3 DNA is TGTGCCAGCAGGCCCGCGGGGTCAAATCAGCCCCAGCATTTT.

This clone was seen only a few times. The chain links TRBV14 to TRBJ2-7; 7 positions agree with TRBD1. V lost 7 bases to trimming and J lost 0 bases; unmatched junction nucleotides: 6. The CDR3 has 14 amino acids. Per the germline V gene, CDR1 is SGHDN and CDR2 is FVKESK. In DNA form, the CDR3 reads TGTGCCAGCAAAGCGACAGGGAACTCCTACGAGCAGTACTTC. Translated, it gives CASKATGNSYEQYF.

This clone was observed a handful of times. As DNA, the CDR3 is TGTGCCAGCAGCCCTAGCACAGATACGCAGTATTTT. Translation gives CASSPSTDTQYF. This sequence joins TRBV7-9 and TRBJ2-3; D is unclear. V shed 5 bases and J shed 0 bases, with 3 bases lying between them. CDR1 SEHNR and CDR2 FQNEAQ come from the germline V gene (reference sequence). This CDR3 region has 12 residues.

The chain employs TRBV6-5 and TRBJ2-7; the D gene is possibly TRBD2 (6 bases). Trimming shortened V by 0 bases and J by 9 bases, and 18 bases separated the two germline ends. CDR3 length equals 15 residues. In germline, CDR1 is MNHEY, CDR2 SVGAGI. The DNA for the CDR3 is TGTGCCAGCAGTTACTCCGGCACGTCGGGAGAGGGGCAGTACTTC. Its translation: CASSYSGTSGEGQYF.

J is TRBJ2-7 and V is TRBV19; no clear D. Trimming removed 10 bases from V and 1 base from J, with 17 bases in between. The CDR3 loop spans 14 amino acids. Per germline, CDR1 LNHDA and CDR2 SQIVND (reference sequence). CDR3 in amino acids: CATSVGWGSYEQYF. In DNA, the CDR3 is TGTGCCACCTCGGTAGGCTGGGGATCCTACGAGCAGTACTTC.

A single count supports this clone. The chain carries TRBV19 and TRBJ2-7, with TRBD1 matching 8 bases. V was clipped by 6 bases and J by 9 bases; unmatched bases: 13. Germline CDR1 and CDR2: LNHDA and SQIVND (reference sequence). This CDR3 has 14 residues. This chain's CDR3 is CASRPAGTGAGQYF. Written as DNA, the CDR3 is TGTGCCAGTAGACCGGCCGGGACAGGCGCCGGGCAGTACTTC.

The chain joins TRBV5-1 to TRBJ2-7; TRBD2 aligns across 10 bases. This CDR3 is built from 15 residues. Germline CDR1 and CDR2: SGHRS and YFSETQ. The V and J ends lost 4 bases and 2 bases, in that order; junction bases with no gene match: 6. DNA of the CDR3: TGCGCCAGCAGCAACGGACTAGCGGATCCCTACGAGCAGTACTTC. This translates into CASSNGLADPYEQYF.

This sequence joins TRBV27 and TRBJ1-1; D unclear. The CDR3 sequence is 13 residues long. V lost 5 bases to trimming and J lost 4 bases, with 11 bases between them. Germline V gene lookup returns CDR1 MNHEY and CDR2 SMNVEV (reference sequence). The CDR3 nucleotides read TGTGCCAGCAGTAAAACAACCGGCACTGAAGCTTTCTTT. Protein: CASSKTTGTEAFF.

The rearrangement joins TRBV7-9 to TRBJ2-6; tentative D call: TRBD1 (6 bases). V lost 5 bases, J lost 6 bases, and 20 bases lay in between. Per germline, CDR1 SEHNR and CDR2 FQNEAQ (reference sequence). The CDR3 spans 17 residues. The CDR3 sequence: CASSIAFQGSAANVLTF. The CDR3 region has the DNA TGTGCCAGCAGCATTGCTTTTCAGGGGTCGGCGGCCAACGTCCTGACTTTC.

The J gene is TRBJ1-2, the V gene TRBV6-1; tentative D call: TRBD1 (6 bases). The CDR3 loop spans 12 amino acids. Trimming stripped 6 bases from V and 7 bases from J, with 12 bases between. Looked up from germline, CDR1 is MNHNS and CDR2 is SASEGT. The CDR3 here is CASRHRVPGYTF. DNA of the CDR3: TGTGCCAGCAGACACAGGGTGCCTGGCTACACCTTC.

This clone turned up a few times. The chain joins TRBV19 to TRBJ2-1; tentative D call: TRBD1 (5 bases). The germline V gene has CDR1 LNHDA and CDR2 SQIVND (reference sequence). Trimming took off 1 base at V and 0 bases at J, with 10 bases between the two ends. CDR3 size: 16 residues. This chain's CDR3 is CASSIAATDSYNEQFF. In nucleotides, the CDR3 is TGTGCCAGTAGTATAGCGGCGACAGACTCCTACAATGAGCAGTTCTTC.

The chain joins TRBV7-9 to TRBJ2-1, with 9 bases identical to TRBD2. The V gene's germline CDR1 is SEHNR and CDR2 FQNEAQ (reference sequence). The CDR3 is made up of 17 amino acids. The V and J ends lost 5 bases and 3 bases, in that order; junction bases with no gene match: 11. CDR3 DNA: TGTGCCAGCAGCCGAACTTCCAGCGGGGGGCTCTACAATGAGCAGTTCTTC. This sequence encodes CASSRTSSGGLYNEQFF.

The rearrangement joins TRBV13 to TRBJ2-5; 9 bases match TRBD2. The CDR3 runs 15 residues. V trimming: 1 base; J trimming: 7 bases; junction bases outside the gene matches: 7. Germline CDR1 and CDR2: PRHDT and FYEKMQ (reference sequence). The CDR3 spells CASSLVAGGQGTQYF. The CDR3 DNA is TGTGCCAGCAGCTTAGTCGCGGGGGGGCAGGGGACCCAGTACTTC.

The chain couples TRBV6-4 to TRBJ2-1; TRBD2 matches 7 bases. The trim removed 5 bases at V and 5 bases at J, leaving 9 bases unmatched. The CDR3 has 15 residues. Germline lookup yields CDR1 MRHNA and CDR2 SNTAGT. The CDR3 loop is CASSKTSFRNNEQFF. The CDR3 DNA reads TGTGCCAGCAGTAAGACTAGCTTTAGAAACAATGAGCAGTTCTTC.

The chain recombines TRBV9 with TRBJ2-2; D not resolved. CDR1 and CDR2 from the germline V gene are SGDLS and YYNGEE. The CDR3 is 12 amino acids. Trimming removed 6 bases at V and 6 bases at J, with 9 bases between. Here the CDR3 reads CASKGTPGELFF. In DNA form, the CDR3 reads TGTGCCAGCAAGGGTACACCCGGGGAGCTGTTTTTT.

The V gene is TRBV7-2, the J gene TRBJ2-1; D unclear. The V end lost 1 base, the J end lost 10 bases, and 11 bases lay between the germline ends. Per germline, CDR1 SGHTA and CDR2 FQGNSA. CDR3 size: 13 residues. The CDR3 DNA follows: TGTGCCAGCAGCTTAGATCCCCCCGTGGAGCAGTTCTTC. It yields the protein CASSLDPPVEQFF.

The chain carries TRBV6-5 and TRBJ2-1; D may be TRBD1 or TRBD2 (6 bases each). Germline CDR1 and CDR2: MNHEY and SVGAGI. The CDR3 runs to 14 residues. V was pared by 5 bases and J by 3 bases, with 11 bases between. The chain's CDR3 is CASSPGGHYNEQFF. The CDR3 region has the DNA TGTGCCAGCAGTCCCGGGGGCCACTACAATGAGCAGTTCTTC.

The chain combines TRBV27 with TRBJ2-1; D remains unclear. Per the germline V gene, CDR1 is MNHEY and CDR2 is SMNVEV (reference sequence). V shed 2 bases and J shed 4 bases, with 15 bases lying between them. The CDR3 extends over 16 amino acids. The CDR3, as DNA: TGTGCCAGCAGTTTAGTGTTTGGGCAGCTATACAATGAGCAGTTCTTC. Its translation is CASSLVFGQLYNEQFF.

The CDR3 is CASSRLGEQYF. The CDR3 DNA reads TGTGCCAGCAGCCGGTTGGGGGAGCAGTACTTC. The V call is TRBV7-9, the J call TRBJ2-7; D uncertain. The CDR3 is 11 amino acids. CDR1 and CDR2 (germline): SEHNR, FQNEAQ (reference sequence). Trimming took off 5 bases at V and 7 bases at J, with 9 bases between the two ends.

The chain couples TRBV28 to TRBJ2-7; 9 positions match TRBD2. Trimming at V came to 6 bases and at J to 2 bases, leaving 11 bases not matched to a gene. The CDR3 covers 16 residues. CDR1 MDHEN and CDR2 SYDVKM come from the germline V gene. The CDR3 region has the DNA TGTGCCAGCAGCCCAGCATTACCTAGCGGGGCCTACGAGCAGTACTTC. It yields the protein CASSPALPSGAYEQYF.

The rearrangement joins TRBV5-1 to TRBJ1-2; D is undetermined. Germline assignment: CDR1 SGHRS and CDR2 YFSETQ. Trimming pared 4 bases from V and 2 bases from J, leaving 9 bases between. CDR3 length equals 13 residues. CDR3 residues: CASSDDGNYGYTF. In nucleotides, the CDR3 is TGCGCCAGCAGCGATGACGGAAACTATGGCTACACCTTC.

The chain employs TRBV5-4 and TRBJ2-3; D remains ambiguous. The V gene lost 4 bases and the J gene lost 1 base, with 13 bases spanning the gap. There are 15 residues in the CDR3. The germline CDR1 and CDR2 sequences are SGHNT and YYREEE (reference sequence). The CDR3 spells CASSRGHFRTDTQYF. Here the CDR3 DNA reads TGTGCCAGCAGCCGAGGCCACTTTCGCACAGATACGCAGTATTTT.

V is TRBV25-1 and J is TRBJ1-2, with D possibly TRBD1 on 6 matching bases. CDR1 MGHDK and CDR2 SYGVNS come from the germline V gene. The CDR3 sequence is 16 residues long. Trimming left V 1 base short and J 4 bases short, with 16 bases between. The CDR3 is CASSESGTPGIYGYTF. The CDR3 coding sequence is TGTGCCAGCAGTGAATCCGGGACACCCGGAATCTATGGCTACACCTTC.

The chain is built from TRBV29-1 and TRBJ2-5; D is perhaps TRBD1 (6 bases). The CDR3 loop spans 13 amino acids. V was pared by 6 bases and J by 4 bases, with 15 bases between. Per the germline V gene, CDR1 is SQVTM and CDR2 is ANQGSEA. This CDR3 reads CSVVPRGRETQYF. The CDR3 nucleotides read TGCAGCGTCGTCCCTAGGGGGAGAGAGACCCAGTACTTC.

The chain combines TRBV19 with TRBJ1-1, with D uncertain. The CDR3 length is 15 residues. Trimming stripped 1 base from V and 2 bases from J, with 11 bases between. CDR1 is LNHDA, CDR2 SQIVND, per germline (reference sequence). Here the CDR3 DNA reads TGTGCCAGTAGTATAGGCCCTTTTCAAAACACTGAAGCTTTCTTT. Translation gives CASSIGPFQNTEAFF.

This rearrangement joins TRBV12-5 to TRBJ1-2; 11 nucleotides match TRBD1. Germline-derived CDR1 and CDR2 are LGHNT and FRNRAP. V was pared by 1 base and J by 4 bases, with 8 bases of the junction left unmatched. This CDR3 spans 17 amino acids. CDR3 sequence: CASGLALTDRGPYGYTF. The CDR3 DNA sequence: TGTGCTAGTGGTTTGGCCCTGACGGACAGGGGGCCCTATGGCTACACCTTC.